This is a list of T cell receptor beta chains from one sample in a study of T cell responses to AZD1222 COVID-19 vaccine. Only in-frame clones appear in the TCRdb table, and some are missing; sequencing was by immunoSEQ multiplex PCR. The sample consists of around 130,000 clones, about 90% of them appearing once. The sequences come from peripheral blood, collected on day 0 of MenACWY control vaccination. The receptors originated from an adult in good health. CDR3s include the opening cysteine and the closing phenylalanine or tryptophan. A D gene is named only where the DNA matches it firmly. Not all rows give a size; the values are once, few, many and, for expanded clones, a class.

CDR3: CASSHGTGPSLDTQYF
DNA: TGTGCCAGCAGCCATGGGACAGGGCCGAGTCTAGATACGCAGTATTTT
size: .
D: TRBD1
V: TRBV11-3
J: TRBJ2-3
length: 16

CDR3: CASSYDRTYGYTF
DNA: TGTGCCAGCAGTTATGACAGGACCTATGGCTACACCTTC
size: .
D: .
V: TRBV6-6
J: TRBJ1-2
length: 13

CDR3: CASSPPASF
DNA: TGCGCCAGCAGTCCCCCCGCGTCGTTT
size: .
D: .
V: TRBV10-1
J: TRBJ1-1
length: 9

CDR3: CASSQEFTRDGYTF
DNA: TGCGCCAGCAGCCAAGAATTCACCAGGGATGGCTACACCTTC
size: .
D: .
V: TRBV4-1
J: TRBJ1-2
length: 14

CDR3: CASSLGPAEREAQETQYF
DNA: TGTGCCAGCAGCTTGGGGCCAGCGGAGAGGGAGGCACAAGAGACCCAGTACTTC
size: few
D: .
V: TRBV5-6
J: TRBJ2-5
length: 18

CDR3: CASSPSGTGYGEQYF
DNA: TGCGCCAGCAGTCCATCTGGGACAGGGTATGGCGAGCAGTACTTC
size: few
D: TRBD1
V: TRBV5-1
J: TRBJ2-7
length: 15

CDR3: CASSYRYTDNEQFF
DNA: TGTGCCAGCAGTTACCGGTACACCGACAATGAGCAGTTCTTC
size: .
D: .
V: TRBV6-5
J: TRBJ2-1
length: 14

CDR3: CASRSGAIQYF
DNA: TGCGCCAGTCGTAGCGGGGCGATTCAGTACTTC
size: .
D: TRBD2
V: TRBV10-2
J: TRBJ2-4
length: 11

CDR3: CASSDPSGRSWNEQFF
DNA: TGCGCCAGCAGTGATCCTAGCGGGAGGTCTTGGAATGAGCAGTTCTTC
size: few
D: TRBD2
V: TRBV10-2
J: TRBJ2-1
length: 16

CDR3: CAVSQGADTQYF
DNA: TGTGCCGTTTCGCAGGGGGCAGATACGCAGTATTTT
size: .
D: TRBD1
V: TRBV6-6
J: TRBJ2-3
length: 12

CDR3: CASSPNSDRGLAPLHF
DNA: TGTGCCAGCAGTCCGAATTCGGACAGGGGGCTAGCACCCCTCCACTTT
size: .
D: TRBD1
V: TRBV2
J: TRBJ1-6
length: 16

CDR3: CASSFSTSYEQYF
DNA: TGTGCCAGCAGTTTTTCGACTTCCTACGAGCAGTACTTC
size: .
D: .
V: TRBV28
J: TRBJ2-7
length: 13

CDR3: CASISPATNEKLFF
DNA: TGTGCCAGCATTTCCCCTGCAACTAATGAAAAACTGTTTTTT
size: .
D: .
V: TRBV2
J: TRBJ1-4
length: 14

CDR3: CASRNQRGSSYEQYF
DNA: TGTGCCAGCAGAAACCAGCGGGGGAGCTCCTACGAGCAGTACTTC
size: .
D: TRBD2
V: TRBV6-4
J: TRBJ2-7
length: 15

CDR3: CSVDWGSEAFF
DNA: TGCAGCGTTGATTGGGGCTCTGAAGCTTTCTTT
size: .
D: .
V: TRBV29-1
J: TRBJ1-1
length: 11

CDR3: CAISDNRRSYEQYF
DNA: TGTGCCATCAGTGACAACAGGCGGTCCTACGAGCAGTACTTC
size: .
D: .
V: TRBV10-3
J: TRBJ2-7
length: 14

CDR3: CASSRPQGASYEQYF
DNA: TGTGCCAGCAGTCGACCACAGGGGGCCTCCTACGAGCAGTACTTC
size: .
D: TRBD1
V: TRBV6-5
J: TRBJ2-7
length: 15

CDR3: CASSLDGPNYGYTF
DNA: TGTGCCAGCAGCTTAGATGGCCCAAACTATGGCTACACCTTC
size: .
D: .
V: TRBV7-9
J: TRBJ1-2
length: 14

CDR3: CASSPAGAFGYTF
DNA: TGTGCCAGCAGTCCAGCAGGGGCTTTTGGCTACACCTTC
size: .
D: .
V: TRBV27
J: TRBJ1-2
length: 13

CDR3: CASSPPGATDTQYF
DNA: TGTGCCAGCAGCCCACCCGGAGCAACAGATACGCAGTATTTT
size: .
D: .
V: TRBV7-9
J: TRBJ2-3
length: 14

CDR3: CASSPQHGEGYTF
DNA: TGTGCCAGCTCACCACAGCATGGGGAAGGCTACACCTTC
size: .
D: .
V: TRBV18
J: TRBJ1-2
length: 13

CDR3: CASSVGPRNMNTEAFF
DNA: TGTGCCAGCAGCGTGGGACCACGGAATATGAACACTGAAGCTTTCTTT
size: .
D: .
V: TRBV9
J: TRBJ1-1
length: 16

CDR3: CASSLGDPHSGNTIYF
DNA: TGTGCCAGCAGCTTAGGGGACCCACACTCTGGAAACACCATATATTTT
size: many
D: .
V: TRBV11-1
J: TRBJ1-3
length: 16

CDR3: CASSLGSTGGTEAFF
DNA: TGCGCCAGCAGCTTGGGGTCTACAGGGGGCACTGAAGCTTTCTTT
size: .
D: TRBD1
V: TRBV5-1
J: TRBJ1-1
length: 15

CDR3: CASSPLGGRSYEQYF
DNA: TGTGCCAGCAGTCCTCTGGGTGGCAGGTCCTACGAGCAGTACTTC
size: .
D: .
V: TRBV28
J: TRBJ2-7
length: 15

CDR3: CASSQPTGNNYGYTF
DNA: TGCGCCAGCAGCCAGCCCACAGGGAATAACTATGGCTACACCTTC
size: .
D: .
V: TRBV4-1
J: TRBJ1-2
length: 15

CDR3: CASSYGTEETQYF
DNA: TGTGCCAGCAGTTACGGGACAGAAGAGACCCAGTACTTC
size: .
D: TRBD1
V: TRBV6-5
J: TRBJ2-5
length: 13

CDR3: CASSSGQGSDTQYF
DNA: TGCGCCAGCAGCTCGGGACAGGGCTCAGATACGCAGTATTTT
size: .
D: TRBD1
V: TRBV5-1
J: TRBJ2-3
length: 14

CDR3: CASRISPMNTEAFF
DNA: TGTGCCAGCAGGATCAGTCCCATGAACACTGAAGCTTTCTTT
size: few
D: .
V: TRBV28
J: TRBJ1-1
length: 14

CDR3: CASSLTGGYEQYF
DNA: TGTGCCAGCAGTCTGACAGGGGGCTACGAGCAGTACTTC
size: .
D: TRBD1
V: TRBV2
J: TRBJ2-7
length: 13

CDR3: CSGGQGAGYTF
DNA: TGCAGCGGGGGTCAGGGGGCCGGCTACACCTTC
size: .
D: TRBD1
V: TRBV29-1
J: TRBJ1-2
length: 11

CDR3: CASSVGAGGHEQYF
DNA: TGTGCCAGCAGCGTAGGGGCAGGGGGCCACGAGCAGTACTTC
size: .
D: TRBD1
V: TRBV9
J: TRBJ2-7
length: 14

CDR3: CASSFRARGEKLFF
DNA: TGTGCCAGCAGTTTCAGGGCGCGGGGTGAAAAACTGTTTTTT
size: .
D: .
V: TRBV28
J: TRBJ1-4
length: 14

CDR3: CASSPGTSGSNEQFF
DNA: TGTGCCAGCAGCCCCGGGACTAGCGGGAGCAATGAGCAGTTCTTC
size: .
D: TRBD2
V: TRBV7-3
J: TRBJ2-1
length: 15

CDR3: CASIGQGGSSPLHF
DNA: TGTGCCAGCATCGGACAGGGCGGCAGCTCACCCCTCCACTTT
size: .
D: TRBD1
V: TRBV6-5
J: TRBJ1-6
length: 14

CDR3: CASSGDRSYEQYF
DNA: TGTGCCAGCAGCGGGGACAGATCCTACGAGCAGTACTTC
size: .
D: TRBD1
V: TRBV11-3
J: TRBJ2-7
length: 13

CDR3: CASSVDQGTDTQYF
DNA: TGTGCCAGCAGCGTAGACCAGGGCACAGATACGCAGTATTTT
size: .
D: .
V: TRBV9
J: TRBJ2-3
length: 14

CDR3: CASSQGVPRTGNTGELFF
DNA: TGCGCCAGCAGCCAAGGGGTCCCCCGGACGGGGAACACCGGGGAGCTGTTTTTT
size: .
D: .
V: TRBV4-1
J: TRBJ2-2
length: 18

CDR3: CASSPGFGTEQFF
DNA: TGTGCCAGCAGCCCAGGTTTCGGGACCGAGCAGTTCTTC
size: .
D: .
V: TRBV7-9
J: TRBJ2-1
length: 13

CDR3: CASSGPEKLFF
DNA: TGTGCCAGCAGCGGCCCCGAAAAACTGTTTTTT
size: .
D: .
V: TRBV25-1
J: TRBJ1-4
length: 11

CDR3: CASSVGEGISYEQYF
DNA: TGTGCCAGCAGCGTAGGGGAAGGCATCTCCTACGAGCAGTACTTC
size: .
D: .
V: TRBV9
J: TRBJ2-7
length: 15

CDR3: CASSQGGATEAFF
DNA: TGCGCCAGCAGCCAAGGGGGGGCCACTGAAGCTTTCTTT
size: .
D: .
V: TRBV4-1
J: TRBJ1-1
length: 13

CDR3: CASRSTGELFF
DNA: TGTGCCAGCCGGTCCACCGGGGAGCTGTTTTTT
size: .
D: .
V: TRBV6-5
J: TRBJ2-2
length: 11

CDR3: CASSLRQGGEKLFF
DNA: TGCGCCAGCAGCTTGAGACAGGGAGGAGAAAAACTGTTTTTT
size: .
D: TRBD1
V: TRBV5-1
J: TRBJ1-4
length: 14

CDR3: CARTNTGFHTGELFF
DNA: TGTGCCAGGACAAACACGGGGTTTCACACCGGGGAGCTGTTTTTT
size: .
D: .
V: TRBV2
J: TRBJ2-2
length: 15

CDR3: CASSQGIINEQFF
DNA: TGTGCCAGCAGCCAAGGGATTATCAATGAGCAGTTCTTC
size: .
D: .
V: TRBV3-1/TRBV3-2
J: TRBJ2-1
length: 13

CDR3: CASSDQVNNSPLHF
DNA: TGCGCCAGCAGTGATCAGGTTAATAATTCACCCCTCCACTTT
size: .
D: .
V: TRBV10-2
J: TRBJ1-6
length: 14

CDR3: CASTSHNEQFF
DNA: TGTGCCAGTACCTCGCACAATGAGCAGTTCTTC
size: .
D: .
V: TRBV19
J: TRBJ2-1
length: 11

CDR3: CASGGSGEETQYF
DNA: TGTGCCTCCGGGGGCAGCGGAGAAGAGACCCAGTACTTC
size: .
D: .
V: TRBV10-3
J: TRBJ2-5
length: 13

CDR3: CASSPPRAGVNTEAFF
DNA: TGTGCCAGCAGCCCCCCCCGGGCAGGGGTGAACACTGAAGCTTTCTTT
size: .
D: .
V: TRBV5-4
J: TRBJ1-1
length: 16

CDR3: CASSLQRGKMIEAFF
DNA: TGTGCCAGCAGCTTACAGCGGGGTAAGATGATTGAAGCTTTCTTT
size: .
D: .
V: TRBV11-2
J: TRBJ1-1
length: 15

CDR3: CSAERGDGYTF
DNA: TGCAGTGCTGAACGAGGGGATGGCTACACCTTC
size: few
D: .
V: TRBV20-1
J: TRBJ1-2
length: 11

CDR3: CASSLGGVADEQYF
DNA: TGCGCCAGCAGCTTGGGAGGGGTGGCGGACGAGCAGTACTTC
size: .
D: .
V: TRBV5-1
J: TRBJ2-7
length: 14